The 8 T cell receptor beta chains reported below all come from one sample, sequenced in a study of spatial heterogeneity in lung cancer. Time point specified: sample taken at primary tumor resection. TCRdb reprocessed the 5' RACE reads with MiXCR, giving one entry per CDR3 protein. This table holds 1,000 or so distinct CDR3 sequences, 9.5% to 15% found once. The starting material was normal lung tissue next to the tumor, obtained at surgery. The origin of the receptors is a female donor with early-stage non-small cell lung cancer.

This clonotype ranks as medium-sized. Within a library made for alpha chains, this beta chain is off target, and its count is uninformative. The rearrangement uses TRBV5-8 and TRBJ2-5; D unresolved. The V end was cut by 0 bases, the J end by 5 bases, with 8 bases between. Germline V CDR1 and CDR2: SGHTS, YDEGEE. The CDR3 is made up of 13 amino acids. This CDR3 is CASSLGPKETQYF. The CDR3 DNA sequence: TGTGCCAGCAGCTTGGGCCCGAAGGAGACCCAGTACTTC.

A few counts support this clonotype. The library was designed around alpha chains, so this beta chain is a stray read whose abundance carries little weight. This CDR3 reads CASSQPSSGSKTQYF. CDR3 DNA sequence: TGTGCCAGCAGTCAACCCTCTAGCGGGAGCAAGACCCAGTACTTC. J is TRBJ2-5 and V is TRBV28; TRBD2 aligns across 10 bases. Looked up from germline, CDR1 is MDHEN and CDR2 is SYDVKM. Trimming took 5 bases from V and 6 from J; bases not matched to a gene: 9. This CDR3 contains 15 residues.

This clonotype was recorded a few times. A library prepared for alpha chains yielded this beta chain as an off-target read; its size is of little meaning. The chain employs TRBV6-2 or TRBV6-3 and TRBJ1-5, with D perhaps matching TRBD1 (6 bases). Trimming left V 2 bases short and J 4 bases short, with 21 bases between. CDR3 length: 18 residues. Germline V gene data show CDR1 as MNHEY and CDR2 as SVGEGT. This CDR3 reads CASSYLLDRTGGNQPQHF. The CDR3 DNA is TGTGCCAGCAGTTACCTCTTAGACAGGACGGGCGGGAATCAGCCCCAGCATTTT.

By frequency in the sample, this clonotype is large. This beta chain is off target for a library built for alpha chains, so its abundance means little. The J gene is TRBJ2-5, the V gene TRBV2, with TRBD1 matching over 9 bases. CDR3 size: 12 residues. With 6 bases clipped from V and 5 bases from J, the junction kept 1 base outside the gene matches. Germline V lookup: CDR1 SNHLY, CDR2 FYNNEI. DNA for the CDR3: TGTGCCAGCAGGGACAGGGGTGAGACCCAGTACTTC. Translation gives CASRDRGETQYF.

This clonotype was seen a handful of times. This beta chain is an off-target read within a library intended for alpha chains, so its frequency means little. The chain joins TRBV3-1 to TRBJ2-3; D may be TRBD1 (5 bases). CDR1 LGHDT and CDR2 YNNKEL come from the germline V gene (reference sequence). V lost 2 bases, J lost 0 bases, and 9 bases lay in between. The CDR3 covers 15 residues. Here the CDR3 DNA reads TGTGCCAGCAGCCAACATCAGGGTAGCACAGATACGCAGTATTTT. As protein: CASSQHQGSTDTQYF.

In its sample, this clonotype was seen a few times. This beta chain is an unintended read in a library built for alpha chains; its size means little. The CDR3 is CASSYVQGEGTDTQYF. The DNA for the CDR3 is TGTGCCAGCAGTTACGTACAGGGCGAAGGCACAGATACGCAGTATTTT. This chain uses TRBV6-6 with TRBJ2-3, with D tentatively TRBD1 (6 bases). CDR1 is MNHNY and CDR2 is SVGAGI in the germline V gene (reference sequence). The CDR3 contains 16 residues. Deletions cut 2 bases from V and 1 base from J, with 13 bases between.

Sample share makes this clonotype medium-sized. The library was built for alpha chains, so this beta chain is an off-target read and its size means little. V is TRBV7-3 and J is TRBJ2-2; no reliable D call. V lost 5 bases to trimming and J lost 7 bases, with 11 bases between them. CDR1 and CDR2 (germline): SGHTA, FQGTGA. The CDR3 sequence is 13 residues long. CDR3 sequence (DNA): TGTGCCAGCAGCCCCAAGTTAGGCGGGGAGCTGTTTTTT. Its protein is CASSPKLGGELFF.

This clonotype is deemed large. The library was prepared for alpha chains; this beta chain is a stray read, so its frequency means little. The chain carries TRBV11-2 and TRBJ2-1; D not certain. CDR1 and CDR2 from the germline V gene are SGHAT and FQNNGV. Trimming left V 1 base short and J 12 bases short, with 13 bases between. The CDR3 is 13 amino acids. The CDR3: CASSLAIGWGQFF. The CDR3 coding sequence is TGTGCCAGCAGCTTAGCCATCGGTTGGGGGCAGTTCTTC.